One and the same sample provided the 24 T cell receptor beta chains below, sequenced in a study of response to subunit inactivated influenza vaccine. TCRdb itself ran the RT-PCR reads through MiXCR, one entry per CDR3 protein. Here the sample spans around 750,000 distinct CDR3 sequences, over 20% being singletons. The sequenced sample was PBMCs from blood, obtained more than 4 days after vaccination. The receptor source for this set is a man in his fifties who received an inactivated influenza vaccine.

The chain uses TRBV7-2 and TRBJ1-2; D unclear. Germline-derived CDR1 and CDR2 are SGHTA and FQGNSA. The CDR3 runs 15 residues. The V end was cut by 1 base, the J end by 4 bases, with 13 bases between. The CDR3 DNA is TGTGCCAGCAGCTTAGGGAGTCAGAGGGTCTATGGCTACACCTTC. Translating it yields CASSLGSQRVYGYTF.

The genes are TRBV14 and TRBJ2-2; TRBD1 is a possible D gene (6 bases). V gave up 4 bases and J gave up 5 bases, with 17 bases separating them. Per germline, CDR1 SGHDN and CDR2 FVKESK. The CDR3 consists of 16 residues. The chain's CDR3 is CASSRLGRGGTGELFF. The CDR3, as DNA: TGTGCCAGCAGCCGCCTGGGCCGAGGGGGAACCGGGGAGCTGTTTTTT.

The chain has TRBV12-3 or TRBV12-4 and TRBJ2-1; TRBD1 aligns across 8 bases. This CDR3 is built from 15 residues. Germline trimming cut 5 bases from V and 13 bases from J; bases unmatched to any gene: 16. The CDR3 region has the DNA TGTGCCAGCAGTCCCAGGGGGCAGGGGCGTCGGTTACAGTTCTTC. This codes for CASSPRGQGRRLQFF.

V usage is TRBV10-3 and J usage is TRBJ2-1; 12 positions match TRBD1. The junction had 5 bases not matched to a gene; V was cut back by 4 bases and J by 10 bases. The CDR3 consists of 14 residues. Germline CDR1 reads ENHRY; CDR2 reads SYGVKD. CDR3 region: CAISAGQGAGEQFF. The DNA for the CDR3 is TGTGCCATCAGTGCGGGACAGGGGGCAGGAGAGCAGTTCTTC.

The chain combines TRBV2 with TRBJ1-1; D is ambiguous. The CDR3 is 13 amino acids. CDR1 is SNHLY, CDR2 FYNNEI, per germline. V lost 4 bases and J lost 4, with 10 bases in between. This CDR3 reads CASSAGSSTEAFF. The DNA of the CDR3 is TGTGCCAGCAGTGCGGGCAGTAGCACTGAAGCTTTCTTT.

The chain recombines TRBV28 with TRBJ2-2, with D possibly matching TRBD1 (6 bases). Trimming removed 5 bases at V and 3 bases at J, with 16 bases between. Per germline, CDR1 MDHEN and CDR2 SYDVKM. The CDR3 contains 16 residues. CDR3 protein: CASSSADRGHTGELFF. DNA of the CDR3: TGTGCCAGCAGTAGTGCGGACAGAGGCCACACCGGGGAGCTGTTTTTT.

This clonotype was observed a handful of times. This chain uses TRBV20-1 with TRBJ2-3, with D possibly matching TRBD2 (6 bases). The CDR3 runs 14 residues. Germline-derived CDR1 and CDR2 are DFQATT and SNEGSKA (reference sequence). V was clipped by 6 bases and J by 0 bases, with 13 bases between them. As DNA, the CDR3 is TGCAGTGCCTGGGACTTAAAAAGCACAGATACGCAGTATTTT. Encoded protein: CSAWDLKSTDTQYF.

The chain couples TRBV20-1 to TRBJ2-5; 9 nucleotides agree with TRBD1. The CDR3 runs to 13 residues. V shed 6 bases and J 5 bases; nucleotides not matched to a gene: 7. Germline lookup yields CDR1 DFQATT and CDR2 SNEGSKA (reference sequence). DNA of the CDR3: TGCAGTGCAAAACGACAGGGGGTCGAGACCCAGTACTTC. Residues: CSAKRQGVETQYF.

As for this clonotype: One end of the junction fails to match germline, which may point to a read error. This chain connects TRBV5-6 to TRBJ1-4; 7 nucleotides match TRBD1. Germline lookup yields CDR1 SGHDT and CDR2 YYEEEE. The CDR3 has 16 amino acids. The DNA for the CDR3 is TGTGCCAACAGCTTAGTTGAGGGGGCGCGGCATGAAAAACTGTTTTTT. Protein sequence: CANSLVEGARHEKLFF.

The V call is TRBV7-9, the J call TRBJ2-2; D possibly uses TRBD1 or TRBD2 (5 bases each). The germline V gene has CDR1 SEHNR and CDR2 FQNEAQ (reference sequence). With 4 bases removed from V and 1 base from J, the gap between germline ends came to 16 bases. There are 17 residues in the CDR3. Here the CDR3 reads CASSSASQTVNTGELFF. In nucleotides, the CDR3 is TGTGCCAGCAGCTCTGCTAGCCAGACAGTGAACACCGGGGAGCTGTTTTTT.

The gene calls are TRBV20-1 and TRBJ1-4; a weak D match, TRBD1 (5 bases). The CDR3 runs to 14 residues. The V gene lost 1 base and the J gene lost 8 bases, with 14 bases spanning the gap. The germline CDR1 and CDR2 sequences are DFQATT and SNEGSKA (reference sequence). CDR3: CSARATGSGEKLFF. The CDR3, as DNA: TGCAGTGCTAGAGCTACAGGCTCCGGGGAAAAACTGTTTTTT.

This chain uses TRBV20-1 with TRBJ2-2; tentatively, D is TRBD1 (5 bases). Trimming took 0 bases from V and 3 from J, leaving 14 bases between them. Germline-derived CDR1 and CDR2 are DFQATT and SNEGSKA (reference sequence). The CDR3 runs 16 residues. CDR3 region: CSARELQKGYTGELFF. CDR3 coding DNA: TGCAGTGCTAGAGAACTACAGAAGGGGTACACCGGGGAGCTGTTTTTT.

This clonotype was picked up a small number of times. The rearrangement joins TRBV20-1 to TRBJ1-5; D call uncertain. CDR1 is DFQATT and CDR2 is SNEGSKA in the germline V gene (reference sequence). This CDR3 region has 16 residues. With 0 bases removed from V and 4 bases from J, the gap between germline ends came to 16 bases. Here the CDR3 reads CSAREADGLANQPQHF. The CDR3 coding sequence is TGCAGTGCTAGAGAAGCGGACGGCTTAGCAAATCAGCCCCAGCATTTT.

This chain links TRBV24-1 with TRBJ1-5, with D perhaps TRBD1 (6 bases). Germline loops: CDR1 KGHDR, CDR2 SFDVKD. Trimming left V 4 bases short and J 3 bases short, with 9 bases between. CDR3 length equals 14 residues. CDR3 DNA: TGTGCCACCAGTGAGAGGGGGTACAATCAGCCCCAGCATTTT. Its protein product is CATSERGYNQPQHF.

The chain uses TRBV5-1 and TRBJ2-3; D remains unclear. This CDR3 has 13 amino acids. Trimming shortened V by 0 bases and J by 2 bases, and 4 bases separated the two germline ends. Per germline, CDR1 SGHRS and CDR2 YFSETQ. CDR3 nucleotides: TGCGCCAGCAGCTTGGCGGACACAGATACGCAGTATTTT. Translating gives CASSLADTDTQYF.

This clonotype appeared a few times. V and J are TRBV10-3 and TRBJ2-1; 10 bases match TRBD2. CDR1 is ENHRY, CDR2 SYGVKD, per germline. V lost 8 bases and J lost 6; bases outside the gene matches: 4. There are 13 residues in the CDR3. The CDR3 loop is CAIAASGSNEQFF. CDR3 in DNA: TGTGCCATCGCGGCTAGCGGGAGCAATGAGCAGTTCTTC.

In its sample, this clonotype was seen a few times. CDR3 nucleotides: TGCGCCAGCAGCTGGGAGGACCCAACGCGGGCGCAGTATTTT. This codes for CASSWEDPTRAQYF. The chain joins TRBV5-1 to TRBJ2-3; perhaps TRBD2 as D (6 bases). The CDR3 covers 14 residues. V was shortened by 3 bases and J by 10 bases, with 18 bases between the two germline ends. Germline V gives CDR1 SGHRS, CDR2 YFSETQ. The whole variable domain, filled in from reference TRBV5-1 and TRBJ2-3, reads KAGVTQTPRYLIKTRGQQVTLSCSPISGHRSVSWYQQTPGQGLQFLFEYFSETQRNKGNFPGRFSGRQFSNSRSEMNVSTLELGDSALYLCASSWEDPTRAQYFGPGTRLTVL.

V and J are TRBV11-2 and TRBJ2-2, with 13 bases matching TRBD2. Trimming took 5 bases from V and 5 from J; bases not matched to a gene: 11. CDR3 length: 18 amino acids. Germline loops: CDR1 SGHAT, CDR2 FQNNGV. The CDR3 sequence is CASSQPGRGLAGTGELFF. CDR3 bases: TGTGCCAGCAGCCAGCCGGGGAGGGGACTAGCGGGAACCGGGGAGCTGTTTTTT.

This clonotype was seen more than once but under ten times. The gene calls are TRBV7-2 and TRBJ2-1; perhaps TRBD2 as D (5 bases). Per germline, CDR1 SGHTA and CDR2 FQGNSA. This CDR3 spans 15 amino acids. The germline V and J ends were trimmed by 2 bases and 4 bases, with 12 bases remaining between them. The CDR3 protein is CASSLRSGAYNEQFF. CDR3 coding DNA: TGTGCCAGCAGCTTAAGGAGCGGAGCGTACAATGAGCAGTTCTTC. Full variable domain (remainder filled in from reference TRBV7-2 and TRBJ2-1): GAGVSQSPSNKVTEKGKDVELRCDPISGHTALYWYRQSLGQGLEFLIYFQGNSAPDKSGLPSDRFSAERTGGSVSTLTIQRTQQEDSAVYLCASSLRSGAYNEQFFGPGTRLTVL.

Details on this clonotype: A much more abundant neighbour one base away suggests this may be a read error. The chain carries TRBV12-3 or TRBV12-4 and TRBJ1-6; 7 nucleotides agree with TRBD1. The CDR3 runs 15 residues. The CDR3 bases are TGTGCCAGCAGTTTGGGACAGCTCTATAATTCACCCCTCCTCTTT. It encodes CASSLGQLYNSPLLF.

The rearrangement links TRBV4-1 to TRBJ2-3; 7 bases align to TRBD1. The CDR3 loop spans 15 amino acids. CDR1 is MGHRA and CDR2 is YSYEKL in the germline V gene. The V segment lost 4 bases and the J segment 2 bases; nucleotides outside the gene matches: 6. As DNA, the CDR3 is TGCGCCAGCAGCCCACAGGGGTCCACCACAGATACGCAGTATTTT. As protein: CASSPQGSTTDTQYF.

This clonotype has at least ten counts. The chain uses TRBV15 and TRBJ1-5, with D hard to call. Deletions cut 0 bases from V and 7 bases from J, with 13 bases between. The CDR3 length is 15 residues. The germline gives CDR1 LNHNV, CDR2 YYDKDF (reference sequence). The CDR3 protein is CATSRDPSLRQPQHF. CDR3 coding DNA: TGTGCCACCAGCAGAGATCCGTCGTTGCGACAGCCCCAGCATTTT.

This sequence joins TRBV5-1 and TRBJ2-7, with unresolved D. Germline assignment: CDR1 SGHRS and CDR2 YFSETQ. This CDR3 has 14 amino acids. V lost 0 bases, J lost 6 bases, and 13 bases lay in between. The CDR3 DNA is TGCGCCAGCAGCTTGGAGCGCGCTTCAGGCGAGCAGTACTTC. It specifies CASSLERASGEQYF.

In this sample, this clonotype turned up many times. The J gene is TRBJ2-3, the V gene TRBV5-1; D may be TRBD1 or TRBD2 (6 bases each). This CDR3 is 14 amino acids long. V lost 8 bases and J lost 3, with 16 bases in between. Germline assignment: CDR1 SGHRS and CDR2 YFSETQ. This CDR3 reads CARERGRRTDTQYF. In DNA form, the CDR3 reads TGCGCCAGGGAACGGGGGCGCAGGACAGATACGCAGTATTTT.